Sequencing of this T cell receptor beta chain was carried out in a study of shared clonotypes between healthy human individuals (dated by TCRdb to between 2020 and 2021). Regarding the study in general: A couple of women and a few men aged 18 to 49 years were included in the cohort. Different laboratories and diverse techniques were used to prepare libraries and sequence TCR repertoires, to increase sequencing depth and limit assay-specific biases. Blood TCR repertoires of a handful of healthy adults were deeply sequenced to estimate repertoire size and the extent of clonotype sharing between individuals. For each donor, CD4 naive and CD4 memory were each run on three plates, CD8 naive on two plates, and CD8 memory on one plate. Between about 0.9 and 8.9 billion PBMCs per donor were obtained by leukapheresis.

Per the germline V gene, MDHEN is the CDR1 and SYDVKM is the CDR2. The CDR3 measures 14 amino acids from cysteine to phenylalanine. Only CDR3 DNA is held: 42 bases, read in frame from base 1. The germline ends are 16 bases apart after V is trimmed by 5 bases and J by 6 bases. TCR CDR3 regions were amplified from genomic DNA by multiplex PCR using the deep immunoSEQ assay. Extracted genomic DNA from each cell subset was distributed evenly across all wells of several immunoSEQ 96-well plates, and each plate was treated as a replicate. Each replicate PCR for sorted subsets received around 0.2 ug genomic DNA, equal to about 30,000 T cell genomes. Purified libraries were measured with a Qubit 3.0 fluorometer, size-checked on a Bioanalyzer 2100, and measured again with the KAPA Library Quantification kit. Each immunoSEQ 96-well plate was sequenced on its own single-read 150-cycle Illumina NextSeq 550 flow cell. As for how the authors treated the data: Because the immunoSEQ output included only junctional sequences and no quality scores, the filtering could not be the same as the filtering used for full-length reads. To assign V/J genes and CDR3, sequences were annotated using PyIR, a Python wrapper for IgBLAST v1.9, with IMGT germline references. Reads were filtered out if the reads had weak V/J assignments (E-value above 1e-6), no CDR3, stop codons, out-of-frame junctions, or ambiguous translated residues. V3J clonotypes were defined by identical inferred V gene, J gene, and CDR3 amino acid sequence. Percentage overlap between repertoires was computed as shared unique clonotypes divided by the size of the smaller repertoire. RTK rarefaction, the Chao1 estimator, and Recon v2.1 estimates of unobserved clonotypes were used to assess repertoire richness. Generation probabilities for all TCRbeta clonotypes obtained by the gDNA method from a handful of donors were computed using OLGA. TCRdb took over this immuneACCESS table, retaining in-frame rearrangements with V and J assigned. Such tables are incomplete; in checked studies, under half of the missing clones stem from an unresolved V gene, and the remainder is unexplained. That table supplies the V and J calls and clone size; D and trimming were determined from the DNA. This sample lists roughly 2,300,000 clones; approximately 90% were detected once. The ten biggest clones cover 0.37% of the sample.

The donors were healthy, HIV-negative adults who had no recently reported acute infections or vaccinations. All donors were Caucasian adults living in Nashville, Tennessee, USA. CD4+ T cells were enriched by magnetic negative selection; naive cells were then positively selected on CD45RA, and the negative fraction formed the memory subset. Blood was collected by leukapheresis, and PBMCs were isolated by Ficoll-Histopaque density gradient centrifugation and then cryopreserved in liquid nitrogen vapor phase. Analytical flow cytometry was used to check the purity and quantity of every magnetically sorted T cell population. From each sorted fraction, genomic DNA was isolated and quantified by UV absorbance on a Nanodrop 2000c. Study-wide conclusions, independent of this receptor: Pairwise subsampling led to the expectation that sequencing depth would affect the degree of clonotype sharing among donors. Sampling was limited to blood, and TCR repertoires in tissue likely differ from TCR repertoires in blood. Because the study included a small number of donors, the genetic and exposure-history diversity represented was limited. Estimated clonotype richness was generally larger for naive than for memory subsets. Sharing across a few donors was observed for about 5% of naive CD4, 3% to 3.5% of naive CD8, roughly 2.3% of memory CD4, and around 0.42% of memory CD8 clonotypes. Rarefaction of sorted-subset datasets indicated incomplete sequencing despite the large sequencing depth. Compared with non-shared clonotypes, clonotypes shared by all four sorted-subset donors had higher generation probabilities.

With regard to this clone: The antigen it binds to is not known. The record has no base qualities; no much larger clone is one base away.

Source material: naive CD4+ T cells from PBMCs. The cell subset or site label, read with the paper, signifies: CD45RA+ positively selected. This clonotype originated in a man aged 18 to 30 in good health. Some clones in this sample may be carry-over from other donors' samples. This chain joins TRBV28 to TRBJ1-1; no confident D gene assignment can be made. The bases are TGTGCCAGCAGTCACGATCCCCCTAACGCTGAAGCTTTCTTT. This sequence encodes CASSHDPPNAEAFF.